This T cell receptor (beta chain) was profiled in a study of blood T cells in healthy people across ages. Between the trimmed V and J ends, which lost 8 bases and 9 bases, there was a span of 11 bases. The CDR3 loop spans 11 amino acids. The germline CDR1 and CDR2 sequences are MNHEY and SVGEGT. Concerning this clonotype itself: The antigen is not known.

Next came a second PCR, run for about 7 to 12 cycles, which used a sample-barcoded 5' primer along with a J-beta primer mix. TCRdb re-called the 5' RACE reads with MiXCR, one entry per CDR3 protein. The top ten clones hold roughly a quarter of a sample with hundreds of thousands of distinct CDR3 sequences, under 80% of them seen once. Study findings and constraints: Naive T cell percentage strongly correlated with TCR beta diversity.

Isolating PBMCs gave at least 6 million of these cells per sample. The TCR was taken from a man in his thirties or forties in good health. Sequencing was done on a sample of blood. The rearrangement links TRBV6-2 or TRBV6-3 to TRBJ2-1, with D perhaps TRBD2 (5 bases). The CDR3 sequence is CASSRGFEQFF. The CDR3 DNA follows: TGTGCCAGCTCTCGGGGATTTGAGCAGTTCTTC.